This entry describes one T cell receptor (beta chain). This sample was taken from a study of T cell clonotyping in hematopoietic cell transplantation. TCRdb's copy holds only in-frame clones and misses some; the assay was immunoSEQ multiplex PCR. Of more than 65,000 clones in the sample, 94% are singletons; the top ten hold 1.6%. The germline gives CDR1 MNHNS, CDR2 SASEGT. V was cut by 2 bases and J by 9 bases, with 11 bases left in between. CDR3 length: 14 amino acids. The sequence derives from a man in his fifties or sixties in good health. Some clones in this sample may be carry-over from other donors' samples. The chain uses TRBV6-1 and TRBJ1-6, with D possibly matching TRBD1 (5 bases). Source material: peripheral blood mononuclear cells. In DNA form, the CDR3 reads TGTGCCAGCAGTGAAAGGACATTGACTTCACCCCTCCACTTT. This encodes CASSERTLTSPLHF.